This T cell receptor beta chain derives from a study of technical replicates of blood from several donors. Germline loops: CDR1 MNHEY, CDR2 SVGAGI. The CDR3 is made up of 12 amino acids. V lost 0 bases to trimming and J lost 12 bases, with 12 bases between them. Measured with immunoSEQ multiplex PCR; TCRdb has only the in-frame clones, and not every one. The sample has about 100,000 clones, approximately 95% seen once; the top ten hold approximately 0.36%. The TCR was taken from a human donor in good health. The chain has TRBV6-5 and TRBJ2-7, with D tentatively TRBD2 (7 bases). The material sequenced was T cells isolated from PBMCs. Here the CDR3 DNA reads TGTGCCAGCAGTTACTCAGGGGGGGACACGTACTTC. The encoded protein is CASSYSGGDTYF.